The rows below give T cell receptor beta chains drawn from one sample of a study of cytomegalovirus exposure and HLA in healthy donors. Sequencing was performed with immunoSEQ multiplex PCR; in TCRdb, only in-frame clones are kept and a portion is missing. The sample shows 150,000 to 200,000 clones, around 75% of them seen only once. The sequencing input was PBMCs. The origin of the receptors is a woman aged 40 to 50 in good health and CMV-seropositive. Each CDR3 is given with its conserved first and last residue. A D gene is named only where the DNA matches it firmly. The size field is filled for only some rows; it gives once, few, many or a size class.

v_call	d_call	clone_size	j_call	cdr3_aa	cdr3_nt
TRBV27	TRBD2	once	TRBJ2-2	CASSIPEGRENTGELFF	TGTGCCAGCAGTATCCCCGAGGGGAGGGAGAACACCGGGGAGCTGTTTTTT
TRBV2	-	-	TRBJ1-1	CAGRTYMNTEAFF	TGTGCCGGCCGGACTTACATGAACACTGAAGCTTTCTTT
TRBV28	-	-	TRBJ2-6	CASSSQKEVRSGANVLTF	TGTGCCAGCAGTTCCCAGAAGGAGGTGCGCTCTGGGGCCAACGTCCTGACTTTC
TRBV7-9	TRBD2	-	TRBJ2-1	CASSGTSGQRNEQFF	TGTGCCAGCAGCGGGACTAGCGGGCAAAGAAATGAGCAGTTCTTC
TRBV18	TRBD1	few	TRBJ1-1	CASSLQGIDTEAFF	TGTGCCAGCTCATTACAGGGGATTGACACTGAAGCTTTCTTT
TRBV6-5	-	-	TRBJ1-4	CASSYRGGDNEKLFF	TGTGCCAGCAGTTACAGGGGAGGGGATAATGAAAAACTGTTTTTT
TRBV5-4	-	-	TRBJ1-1	CASSFSGTYSEAFF	TGTGCCAGCAGCTTCTCCGGGACATATTCCGAAGCTTTCTTT
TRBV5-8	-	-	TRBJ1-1	CASIPRRRNTEAFF	TGTGCCAGCATCCCCCGGAGAAGGAACACTGAAGCTTTCTTT
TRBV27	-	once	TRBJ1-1	CASSSGRGMNTEAFF	TGTGCCAGCAGTTCGGGCAGGGGCATGAACACTGAAGCTTTCTTT
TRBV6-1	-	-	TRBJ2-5	CASSENSPGVGETQYF	TGTGCCAGCAGTGAAAATTCTCCAGGGGTCGGAGAGACCCAGTACTTC
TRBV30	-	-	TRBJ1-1	CAWSRMNTEAFF	TGTGCCTGGAGTCGTATGAACACTGAAGCTTTCTTT
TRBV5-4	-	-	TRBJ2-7	CASSSQLGEGYEQYF	TGTGCCAGCAGCTCTCAACTAGGCGAGGGTTACGAGCAGTACTTC
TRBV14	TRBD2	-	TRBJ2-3	CASSQALSSGSITDTQYF	TGTGCCAGCAGCCAAGCTTTGTCTAGCGGGAGTATCACAGATACGCAGTATTTT
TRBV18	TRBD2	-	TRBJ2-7	CASSPSGTRRSAEQYF	TGTGCCAGCTCACCTTCCGGGACTAGAAGGTCTGCCGAGCAGTACTTC
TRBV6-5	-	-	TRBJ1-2	CASSYSGAYGYTF	TGTGCCAGCAGTTACTCAGGGGCCTACGGCTACACCTTC
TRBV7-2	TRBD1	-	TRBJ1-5	CASSLRQGRGPQHF	TGTGCCAGCAGCTTAAGACAGGGGAGAGGCCCCCAGCATTTT
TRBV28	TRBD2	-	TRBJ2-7	CASNTPGTSGRSYEQYF	TGTGCCAGCAACACGCCCGGGACTAGCGGGCGCTCCTACGAGCAGTACTTC
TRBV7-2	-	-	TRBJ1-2	CASSLIVETVYGYTF	TGTGCCAGCAGCTTAATTGTCGAGACAGTCTATGGCTACACCTTC
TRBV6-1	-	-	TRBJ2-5	CASRADSLRETQYF	TGTGCCAGCAGGGCGGACAGCCTTAGGGAGACCCAGTACTTC
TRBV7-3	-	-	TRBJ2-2	CASAPSEAPYTGELFF	TGTGCCAGTGCCCCTTCCGAGGCCCCCTACACCGGGGAGCTGTTTTTT
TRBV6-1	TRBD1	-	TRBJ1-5	CASSLRDRLNQPQHF	TGTGCCAGCAGCCTCAGGGACAGATTAAATCAGCCCCAGCATTTT
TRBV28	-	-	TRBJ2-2	CASSSRTGELFF	TGTGCCAGCAGTTCGAGAACCGGGGAGCTGTTTTTT
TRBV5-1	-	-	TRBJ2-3	CASSFQGTDTQYF	TGCGCCAGCAGCTTCCAGGGCACAGATACGCAGTATTTT
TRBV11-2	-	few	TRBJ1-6	CASSLGQGGVPLHF	TGTGCCAGCAGCCTGGGGCAGGGAGGCGTTCCCCTCCACTTT
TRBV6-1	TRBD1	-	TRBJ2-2	CASSLQGDTGELFF	TGTGCCAGCAGTCTCCAGGGGGACACCGGGGAGCTGTTTTTT
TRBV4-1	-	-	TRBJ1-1	CASSQGTADTEAFF	TGCGCCAGCAGCCAAGGGACAGCGGACACTGAAGCTTTCTTT
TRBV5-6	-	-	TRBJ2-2	CASSFDAGRLNTGELFF	TGTGCCAGCAGCTTCGATGCGGGACGCCTGAACACCGGGGAGCTGTTTTTT
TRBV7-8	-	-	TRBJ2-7	CASGRNLGYEQYF	TGTGCCAGCGGGAGGAATTTGGGGTACGAGCAGTACTTC
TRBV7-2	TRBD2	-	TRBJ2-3	CASSLALRREGGTDTQYF	TGTGCCAGCAGCTTAGCGCTGCGACGGGAGGGGGGGACAGATACGCAGTATTTT
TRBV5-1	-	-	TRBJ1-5	CASSAGGRNQPQHF	TGCGCCAGCAGTGCCGGAGGTCGCAATCAGCCCCAGCATTTT
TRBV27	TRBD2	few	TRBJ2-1	CASRSLAGGLSYNEQFF	TGTGCCAGCAGATCGCTAGCGGGAGGGCTTTCCTACAATGAGCAGTTCTTC
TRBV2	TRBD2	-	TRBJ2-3	CASSPLSGNTQYF	TGTGCCAGCAGTCCACTTAGCGGGAATACGCAGTATTTT
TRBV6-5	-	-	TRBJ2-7	CASSYRGARGYEQYF	TGTGCCAGCAGTTACCGGGGGGCCCGCGGCTACGAGCAGTACTTC
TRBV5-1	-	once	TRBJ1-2	CASSWGGEGLYVSGYTF	TGCGCCAGCAGCTGGGGAGGAGAAGGACTATATGTATCAGGCTACACCTTC
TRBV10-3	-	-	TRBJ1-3	CAISDPQGSQILSGNTIYF	TGTGCCATCAGTGATCCACAGGGATCCCAGATTCTCTCTGGAAACACCATATATTTT
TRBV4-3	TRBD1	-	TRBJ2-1	CASSQAGTGRWEQFF	TGCGCCAGCAGCCAAGCCGGGACAGGGCGGTGGGAGCAGTTCTTC
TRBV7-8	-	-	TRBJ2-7	CASSLDFSGYEQYF	TGTGCCAGCAGCTTAGATTTCTCCGGGTACGAGCAGTACTTC
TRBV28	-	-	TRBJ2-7	CASSFREAQYF	TGTGCCAGCAGTTTTAGGGAGGCGCAGTACTTC
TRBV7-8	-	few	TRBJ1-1	CASSTTVGTEAFF	TGTGCCAGCAGCACGACAGTCGGTACTGAAGCTTTCTTT
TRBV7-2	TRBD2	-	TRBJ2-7	CASSARRLAGESYEQYF	TGTGCCAGCAGCGCCCGGAGGCTAGCGGGCGAATCCTACGAGCAGTACTTC
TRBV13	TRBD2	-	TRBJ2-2	CASSPHASGRAAGELFF	TGTGCCAGCAGCCCCCACGCTAGCGGGAGGGCGGCCGGGGAGCTGTTTTTT
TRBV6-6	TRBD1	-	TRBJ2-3	CASSSRQGSTDTQYF	TGTGCCAGCAGTTCTAGACAGGGAAGCACAGATACGCAGTATTTT
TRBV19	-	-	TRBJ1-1	CANRSLEAFF	TGTGCCAATAGGAGTCTTGAAGCTTTCTTT